This entry is about one T cell receptor (beta chain). Its target is unknown. These data belong to a study of CXCR3-negative and CXCR3-positive naive CD8 T cells. Study details: Per library, roughly 1.6 +/- 0.3 million reads; about 150 million TRB reads overall.

UMI labels and 5' RACE were used to prepare the TRB cDNA libraries. From its re-call of the 5' RACE reads, TCRdb lists each CDR3 protein once, without DNA. This listing includes approximately 100,000 distinct CDR3 sequences. Per germline, CDR1 LGHNA and CDR2 YSLEER. The CDR3 consists of 16 residues. The study's findings and limits: Whereas both naive subsets had comparably high diversity, memory CD8+ cells had much lower diversity. TRB CDR3s were more hydrophobic in CXCR3-positive than in CXCR3-negative naive cells. Similar TRBV-TRBJ gene usage was seen in naive CXCR3-negative and CXCR3-positive cells, but not in memory cells.

The receptor was isolated from a human donor in good health. Some clones in this sample may be carry-over from other donors' samples. The sample was naive CXCR3+ CD8+ T cells from blood. Subset: CD45RO-CCR7+CD27+CD95- naive CD8+ T cells expressing CXCR3 (TNR3+). The genes are TRBV4-3 and TRBJ1-6; no DNA is available, so the TRBD1 call from TCRdb remains unchecked. The CDR3 here is CASSQDQGANNSPLHF.